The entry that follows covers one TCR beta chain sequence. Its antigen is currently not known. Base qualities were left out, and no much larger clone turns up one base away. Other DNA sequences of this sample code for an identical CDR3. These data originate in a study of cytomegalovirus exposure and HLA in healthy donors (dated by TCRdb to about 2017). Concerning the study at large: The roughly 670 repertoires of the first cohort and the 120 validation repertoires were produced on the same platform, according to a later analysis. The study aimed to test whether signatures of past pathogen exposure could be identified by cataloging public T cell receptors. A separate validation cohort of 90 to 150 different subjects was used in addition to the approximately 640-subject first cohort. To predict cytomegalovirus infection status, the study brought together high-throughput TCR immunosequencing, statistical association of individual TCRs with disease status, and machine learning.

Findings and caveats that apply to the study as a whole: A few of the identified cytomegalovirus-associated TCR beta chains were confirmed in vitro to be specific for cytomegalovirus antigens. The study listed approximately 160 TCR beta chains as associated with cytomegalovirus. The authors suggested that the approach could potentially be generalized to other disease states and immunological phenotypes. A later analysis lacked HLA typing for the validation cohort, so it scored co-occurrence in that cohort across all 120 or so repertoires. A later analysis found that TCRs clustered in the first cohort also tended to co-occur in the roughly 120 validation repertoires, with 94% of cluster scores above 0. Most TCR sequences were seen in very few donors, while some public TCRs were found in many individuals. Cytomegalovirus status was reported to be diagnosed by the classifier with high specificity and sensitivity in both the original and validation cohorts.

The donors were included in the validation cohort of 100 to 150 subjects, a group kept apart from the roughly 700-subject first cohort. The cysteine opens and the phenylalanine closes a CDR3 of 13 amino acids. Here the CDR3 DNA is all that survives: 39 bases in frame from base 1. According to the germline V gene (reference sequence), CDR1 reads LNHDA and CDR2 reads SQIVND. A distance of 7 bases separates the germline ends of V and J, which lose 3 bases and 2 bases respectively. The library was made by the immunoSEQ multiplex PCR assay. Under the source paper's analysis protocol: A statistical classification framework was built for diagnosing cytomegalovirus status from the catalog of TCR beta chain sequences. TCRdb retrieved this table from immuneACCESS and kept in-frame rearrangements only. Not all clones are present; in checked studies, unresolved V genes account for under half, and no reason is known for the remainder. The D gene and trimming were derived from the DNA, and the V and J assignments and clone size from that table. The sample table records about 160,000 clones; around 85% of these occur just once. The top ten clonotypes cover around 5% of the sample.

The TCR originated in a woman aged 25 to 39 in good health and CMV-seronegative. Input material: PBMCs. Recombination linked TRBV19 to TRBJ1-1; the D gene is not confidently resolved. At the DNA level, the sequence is TGTGCCAGTAGTATTTCGGGAAACACTGAAGCTTTCTTT. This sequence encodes CASSISGNTEAFF.